This T cell receptor beta chain was identified in a study of cytomegalovirus exposure and HLA in healthy donors (dated by TCRdb to about 2017). A note on the overall study: An earlier analysis of approximately 640 of the donors reported approximately 290 Gb of sequence data and 100 million to 140 million unique TCR beta sequences from 150 million to 200 million T cells. Roughly 290 gigabases of sequencing data and around 80 million unique TCR sequences made up an early release that covered 640 HLA-typed donors. Of the 300 to 400 genotyped donors, roughly 85% fell in the genetic ancestry cluster associated with self-reported Caucasian donors. The aim of the study was to test whether cataloging public T cell receptors could identify signatures of past pathogen exposure. Using immunosequencing, the study profiled T cell repertoires from around 680 subjects and related those repertoires to cytomegalovirus serostatus. A separate validation cohort of 90 to 150 different subjects was used in addition to the roughly 720-subject first cohort. High-throughput TCR immunosequencing, statistical association of individual TCRs with disease status, and machine learning were combined to predict cytomegalovirus infection status. To study patterns of TCR occurrence, a later analysis re-analyzed previously published TCR beta repertoires from more than 550 donors and added high-resolution HLA genotyping. In the later analysis, no new phenotypic data were used to find candidate immune exposures; instead, reliance was placed on TCR beta sequences and their occurrence across donors. An earlier analysis of fewer than 700 of the donors applied high-throughput TCR beta sequencing to assess whether each TCR beta V gene segment acted as functional or pseudogenic. Donor age, sex, ethnicity and CMV serostatus were collected together with the repertoire data. A later genetic analysis took genome-wide SNP genotypes for about 55% of the 666 donors and used that subset as a discovery cohort. Every discovery cohort repertoire had been produced on one sequencing platform. Class I and class II HLA loci were covered by the typing at four-digit resolution. The number of donors typed differed by locus, with roughly 620-640 for A, B, C, DRB1 and DQB1, approximately 500 for DQA1, 600 to 610 for DPA1, and some 440 for DPB1. About five DR-DQ haplotypes were treated as single units for association and clustering because of strong linkage in the cohort. Among some 410 genotyped donors of the cohort, an average of around 240,000 unique TCR beta nucleotide sequences was sequenced per donor, of which about 20% were non-productive.

The CDR3 runs 14 amino acids, cysteine and phenylalanine included. Only the CDR3 part of the read is kept: 42 bases, read in frame from the first base. CDR1 and CDR2, per the germline V gene (reference sequence), are SEHNR and FQNEAQ. V lost 5 bases and J lost 8 bases, and the count of bases not matched to a germline gene is 8. To prepare the library, the immunoSEQ multiplex PCR assay was applied. For the multiplex PCR, a mixture combining 60 forward primers for TCR Vbeta segments and 13 reverse primers for TCR Jbeta segments was used. The CDR3 region of rearranged TCR beta genes was amplified from genomic DNA with a multiplex PCR assay. On the Illumina HiSeq System, the amplified TCR beta libraries were sequenced as 87-base-pair reads. From the authors' description of their analysis: A later analysis tallied around 82 million unique TCR beta chains across the 700 or so repertoires, and around 12 million of those chains were shared by two or more donors. A nearest-neighbor algorithm error-corrected the raw reads and collapsed the reads into unique sequences, merging closely related sequences to remove PCR and sequencing errors. V, D and J gene segments were assigned by aligning CDR3 sequences to IMGT reference sequences. Each retained sequence needed at least a six-nucleotide match to both a V gene segment and a J gene segment. Rearrangements were classified as productive when the CDR3 lacked stop codons and remained in frame with V and J, and all other rearrangements were classified as non-productive. Following IMGT convention, CDR3 was defined as the stretch from the second conserved V-encoded cysteine up to the conserved J-encoded phenylalanine. In an earlier analysis of some 550 of the donors, sequences lacking an unambiguous match to a single V gene segment were excluded. In an earlier analysis of 587 of the donors, V segments were called functional above 56.7% productive rearrangements and were called segregating when the between-donor standard deviation exceeded 5%. A statistical classification framework was built for diagnosing cytomegalovirus status from the catalog of TCR beta chain sequences. A later analysis assigned V and J genes by comparing TCR nucleotide sequences with IMGT/GENE-DB human TR gene sequences. In a later analysis, CDR3 sequences and most-parsimonious VDJ recombination scenarios were assigned using the TCRdist pipeline. A later analysis defined each TCR beta chain by its CDR3 amino acid sequence plus V-gene family, and excluded reads lacking a unique V-gene family. In a later analysis, 450 to 600 highly shared, low-generation-probability nucleotide sequences were removed to address suspected cross-contamination and a sequencing artifact. In a later analysis, a clonal expansion index was calculated for each public chain from normalized within-repertoire ranks of inferred template counts. In a later analysis, generation probabilities were computed using a VDJ recombination model fitted to out-of-frame rearrangements, and the results were checked against IGoR. In a later analysis, hypergeometric tests were used to score TCR-TCR, TCR-HLA and TCR-CMV co-occurrence, with a repertoire-size bias correction applied to TCR pairs. In a later analysis, false discovery rates were estimated by permuting HLA or CMV assignments 20 times. A later analysis grouped co-occurring TCRs with DBSCAN, adding TCRdist sequence similarity when clustering within HLA-allele-positive subsets. Co-occurrence clustering excluded repertoires with fewer than 30,000 or more than 120,000 public chains, plus five with anomalous nucleotide sharing. The immuneACCESS repertoire file appears here via TCRdb, limited to in-frame rearrangements. These files lack a portion of the clones; in checked studies, under half of the deficit traces to unresolved V genes, and the cause of the others is not known. V and J calls and clone size follow that table, whereas D and trimming were derived from the DNA. Counted in this sample were some 150,000 clones; about three quarters of them appeared once. Jointly, the top ten make up roughly 0.82% of the sample.

About this clone itself: There is no known antigen for this receptor. It has no much larger one-base neighbor in the sample; base qualities were not kept.

The cohort consisted of 600 to 750 healthy bone marrow donors. Cohort members were all nominally healthy when sampled, although unrecorded immune exposures were likely present. The donor was CMV seronegative and belonged to the group of 350 or so seronegative cohort members. Each donor provided a peripheral blood sample, and peripheral blood mononuclear cells were used for TCR beta sequencing. Genomic DNA was extracted from the blood cell samples with the Qiagen DNeasy Blood Extraction Kit. General findings and caveats noted by the study authors: In the study, 150 to 200 TCR beta chains were listed as associated with cytomegalovirus. V-gene and J-gene trimming of TCR beta chains was associated with a missense DCLRE1C variant in a later genetic analysis, and the association was replicated in an independent cohort. The authors suggested that the approach could potentially be generalized to other disease states and immunological phenotypes. Correlated functional status among segregating V segments might be attributable to linkage disequilibrium, but an unknown experimental factor could not be ruled out. Because counts were too low, approximately 15 rarely observed V segments, including chromosome 9 orphons, were excluded from the earlier analysis of around 590 of the donors. A cluster of highly shared sequence variants was judged likely to be a technical artifact of the sequencing pipeline. Presence/absence analyses assumed roughly uniform sequencing depth across donors, an assumption that may not hold. Most TCR sequences were seen in very few donors, while some public TCRs were found in many individuals. Compared with equally common non-associated chains, HLA-associated TCR beta chains in a later analysis were more clonally expanded and had lower generation probabilities. The classifier was reported to diagnose cytomegalovirus status with high specificity and sensitivity in both the original and validation cohorts. When HLA alleles, especially DR and DQ, strongly co-occurred, attributing TCR associations to individual alleles was difficult. According to a later genetic analysis, donors in an Asian-associated ancestry cluster had fewer N-insertions in productive TCRs than the roughly 670-donor mean. A later analysis reported that several top co-occurrence clusters appeared linked to parvovirus B19, influenza, CMV and Epstein-Barr virus. In a later analysis, over 15,000 TCR beta sequences were associated with specific HLA alleles at a false discovery rate of 0.05. Some IMGT-functional V segments, including TRBV6-2 and TRBV6-3, could not be told apart with the 87-base-pair reads, so those segments were excluded. According to a later analysis, TCR association rates differed among HLA loci, with DRB1 alleles showing the most associated TCRs and HLA-C alleles showing the fewest. In an earlier analysis of around 500 of the donors, most TCR beta V segments appeared in productive rearrangements about 90% or about 30% of the time, broadly matching IMGT annotations. A later analysis found that most CMV-associated TCR beta chains appeared HLA-restricted, with HLA associations seemingly driven largely by CMV exposure. In vitro tests confirmed that a few of the cytomegalovirus-associated TCR beta chains recognize cytomegalovirus antigens. This cohort had only TCR beta chains sequenced, and the lack of alpha or paired-chain data limited which features could be detected. HLA typing was unavailable for some donors at each locus, so association tests used only the typed subset. A further reported finding was that TCR beta sequences accurately predicted the HLA-A and HLA-B alleles for most subjects in the first cohort. Immune exposure information for the cohort was limited to CMV serostatus.

In this chain, TRBV7-9 is recombined with TRBJ2-1, and TRBD2 matches 8 of the central bases. This clonotype originated in a female donor in good health and CMV-seronegative. Sequencing was done on a sample of PBMCs. The DNA sequence is as follows: TGTGCCAGCAGCCCAGGGACTAGTGGGGATGAGCAGTTCTTC. Its translation reads: CASSPGTSGDEQFF.